The table lists the clone carrying this TCR beta chain with many counts. Its antigen is unidentified. This sample is part of a study of CD8 T cells in ankylosing spondylitis. Overall study results and limits: Several of the motif variants were reported before in synovial fluid and blood from reactive arthritis. CD8+ cells made up the disease-linked clones, which were relatively rare in peripheral blood. It was reported that disease-linked clones were significantly enriched in matched ankylosing spondylitis synovial fluid. Apparently characteristic of ankylosing spondylitis blood was a TCR beta motif (roughly eight highly homologous variants).

CDR1 and CDR2 from the germline V gene are DFQATT and SNEGSKA (reference sequence). The CDR3 extends over 13 amino acids. Trimming stripped 1 base from V and 0 bases from J, with 6 bases between. Construction of TCR beta libraries was performed using quantitative 5'-RACE with molecular barcodes. From the 5' RACE reads, TCRdb called clonotypes with MiXCR, one entry per CDR3 protein. The sample carries fewer than 550,000 distinct CDR3 sequences, over 4% recorded once. The sequenced sample was blood, either unsorted or a sorted T cell fraction (not recorded which). The chain couples TRBV20-1 to TRBJ2-5; D is uncertain. The receptor comes from a male donor with ankylosing spondylitis. For the CDR3, the DNA is TGCAGTGCTAGAGCGGCGGACCAAGAGACCCAGTACTTC. Translated: CSARAADQETQYF.